This T cell receptor beta chain was profiled in a study of tumor-infiltrating lymphocytes in primary liver carcinoma. The overall study: Sample yields, roughly 3.5 to 7.13 million productive TCRbeta reads, were similar across the tissue types.

With a constant-region primer, TCR beta cDNA was made from about 0.55 ug of total RNA. Libraries covering TCR beta were generated through three nested multiplex PCR rounds (using a slightly modified ARM-PCR). Each of the first two PCR rounds ran approximately 11 cycles with TRBV1-TRBV30 forward and C-beta reverse primers. Via MiXCR, TCRdb re-called the multiplex PCR reads, giving one row per CDR3 protein. In the table there are just over 300,000 distinct CDR3 sequences, almost 60% of which are singletons. In the case of this clonotype: The junction does not match germline at one end; this may be a read error.

Unsorted whole blood supplied the blood RNA, and germline DNA was isolated too. Germline V gives CDR1 SGHAT, CDR2 FQNNGV. CDR3 length equals 17 residues. Sequenced: peripheral blood. J is TRBJ2-3 and V is TRBV11-2; possibly TRBD2 for D (6 bases). The receptor was derived from a woman in her 30s with primary liver carcinoma and hepatitis B virus infection. The CDR3, as DNA: TGTGCCAGCAGCTTATTGGGCGGGATGAGACGCACAGTTACGCAGTGTTTT. Amino acids: CASSLLGGMRRTVTQCF.